Detailed here is one TCR beta chain. This entry belongs to a study of OX40 agonist ivuxolimab in advanced cancers. V trimming: 4 bases; J trimming: 6 bases; junction bases outside the gene matches: 14. CDR3 size: 15 residues. Germline V gene sequence: CDR1 SQVTM, CDR2 ANQGSEA. Libraries were prepared by immunoSEQ multiplex PCR; TCRdb keeps only in-frame clonotypes and omits some of them. The data contain around 130,000 clones, about 93% of them singletons. The source is an adult with an advanced solid tumor such as melanoma, head and neck, liver or kidney cancer. This material consisted of CD4+ or CD8+ T cells sorted from blood, taken in a trial of the OX40 agonist ivuxolimab. The chain carries TRBV29-1 and TRBJ1-2, with TRBD1 identical over 7 bases. CDR3 region: CSVAPPGQEGHGYTF. The CDR3 DNA is TGCAGCGTTGCCCCACCCGGACAGGAAGGCCATGGCTACACCTTC.